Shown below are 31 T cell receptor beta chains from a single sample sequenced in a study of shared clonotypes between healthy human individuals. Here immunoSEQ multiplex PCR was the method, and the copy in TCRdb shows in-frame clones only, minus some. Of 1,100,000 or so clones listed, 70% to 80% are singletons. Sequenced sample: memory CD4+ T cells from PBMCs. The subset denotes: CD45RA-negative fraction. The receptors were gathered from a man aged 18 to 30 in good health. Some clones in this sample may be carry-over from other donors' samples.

In DNA, the CDR3 is TGTGCCAGCAGTGAAACGCGAAGGTCCTCTGGAAACACCATATATTTT. Its translation is CASSETRRSSGNTIYF. This chain connects TRBV6-1 to TRBJ1-3, with no clear D. V gave up 2 bases and J gave up 0 bases, with 11 bases separating them. Per the germline V gene, CDR1 is MNHNS and CDR2 is SASEGT. The CDR3 totals 16 residues.

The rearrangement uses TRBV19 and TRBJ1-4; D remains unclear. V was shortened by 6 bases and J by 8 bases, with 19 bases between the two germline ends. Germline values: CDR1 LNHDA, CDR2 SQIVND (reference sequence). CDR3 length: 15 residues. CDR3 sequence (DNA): TGTGCCAGTAGCGACCTGACCGTCTCCGGGGAAAAACTGTTTTTT. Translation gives CASSDLTVSGEKLFF. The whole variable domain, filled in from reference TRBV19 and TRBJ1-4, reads DGGITQSPKYLFRKEGQNVTLSCEQNLNHDAMYWYRQDPGQGLRLIYYSQIVNDFQKGDIAEGYSVSREKKESFPLTVTSAQKNPTAFYLCASSDLTVSGEKLFFGSGTQLSVL.

CDR3 in DNA: TGTGCCAGCAGTAACCGGGCCCCCCGACGGTTCTACGAGCAGTACTTC. Amino acids: CASSNRAPRRFYEQYF. V usage is TRBV27 and J usage is TRBJ2-7; D remains ambiguous. The length of the CDR3 is 16 residues. The V and J ends lost 5 bases and 3 bases respectively, with 20 bases between them. Germline V gives CDR1 MNHEY, CDR2 SMNVEV (reference sequence).

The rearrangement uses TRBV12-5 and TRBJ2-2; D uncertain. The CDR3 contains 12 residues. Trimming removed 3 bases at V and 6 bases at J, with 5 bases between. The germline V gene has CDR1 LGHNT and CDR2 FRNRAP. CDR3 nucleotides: TGTGCTAGTGGTTTACTACCCGGGGAGCTGTTTTTT. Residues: CASGLLPGELFF.

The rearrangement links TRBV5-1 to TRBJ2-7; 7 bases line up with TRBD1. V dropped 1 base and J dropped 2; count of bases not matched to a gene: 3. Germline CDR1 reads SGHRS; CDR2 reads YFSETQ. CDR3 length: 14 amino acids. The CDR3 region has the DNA TGCGCCAGCAGCTTGTCTACAGGGGCCTACGAGCAGTACTTC. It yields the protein CASSLSTGAYEQYF. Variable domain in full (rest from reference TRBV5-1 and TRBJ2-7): KAGVTQTPRYLIKTRGQQVTLSCSPISGHRSVSWYQQTPGQGLQFLFEYFSETQRNKGNFPGRFSGRQFSNSRSEMNVSTLELGDSALYLCASSLSTGAYEQYFGPGTRLTVT.

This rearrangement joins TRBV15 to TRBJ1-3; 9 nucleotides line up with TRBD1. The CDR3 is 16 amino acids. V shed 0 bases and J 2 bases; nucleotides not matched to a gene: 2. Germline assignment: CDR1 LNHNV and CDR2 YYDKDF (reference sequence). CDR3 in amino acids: CATSRDRDRAGNTIYF. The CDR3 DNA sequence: TGTGCCACCAGCAGAGACCGGGACAGGGCTGGAAACACCATATATTTT.

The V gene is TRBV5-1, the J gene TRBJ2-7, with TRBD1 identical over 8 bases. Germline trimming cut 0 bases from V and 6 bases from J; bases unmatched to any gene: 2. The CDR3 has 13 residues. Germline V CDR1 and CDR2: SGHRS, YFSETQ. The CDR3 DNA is TGCGCCAGCAGCTTGGCACAGGGGGGCGAGCAGTACTTC. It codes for CASSLAQGGEQYF. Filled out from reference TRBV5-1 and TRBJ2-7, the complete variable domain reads KAGVTQTPRYLIKTRGQQVTLSCSPISGHRSVSWYQQTPGQGLQFLFEYFSETQRNKGNFPGRFSGRQFSNSRSEMNVSTLELGDSALYLCASSLAQGGEQYFGPGTRLTVT.

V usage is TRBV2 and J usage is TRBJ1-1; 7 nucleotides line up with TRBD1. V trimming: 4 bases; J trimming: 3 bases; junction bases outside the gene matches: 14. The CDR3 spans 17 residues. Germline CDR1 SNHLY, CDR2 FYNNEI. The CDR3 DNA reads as TGTGCCAGCAGTGTCGGGCCAGGGGGGCGATGGGACACTGAAGCTTTCTTT. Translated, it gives CASSVGPGGRWDTEAFF.

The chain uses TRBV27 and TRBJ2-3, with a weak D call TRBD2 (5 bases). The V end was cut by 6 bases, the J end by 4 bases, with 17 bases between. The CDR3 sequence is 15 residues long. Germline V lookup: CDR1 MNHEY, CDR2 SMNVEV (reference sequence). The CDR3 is CASRLTGRGSDTQYF. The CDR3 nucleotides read TGTGCCAGCAGACTGACCGGACGGGGATCAGATACGCAGTATTTT.

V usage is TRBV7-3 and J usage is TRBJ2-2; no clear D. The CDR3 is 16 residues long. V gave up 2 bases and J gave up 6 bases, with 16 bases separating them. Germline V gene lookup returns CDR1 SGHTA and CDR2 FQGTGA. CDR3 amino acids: CASSLLRPSSAGELFF. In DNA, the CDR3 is TGTGCCAGCAGCTTATTGCGGCCTTCCTCGGCCGGGGAGCTGTTTTTT.

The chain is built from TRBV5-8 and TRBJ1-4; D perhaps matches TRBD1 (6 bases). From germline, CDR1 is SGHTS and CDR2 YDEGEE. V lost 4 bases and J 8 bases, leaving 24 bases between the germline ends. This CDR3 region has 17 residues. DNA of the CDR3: TGTGCCAGCAGCGCCGCCACTCCAGGGGCGAGGGTCGAAAAACTGTTTTTT. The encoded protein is CASSAATPGARVEKLFF.

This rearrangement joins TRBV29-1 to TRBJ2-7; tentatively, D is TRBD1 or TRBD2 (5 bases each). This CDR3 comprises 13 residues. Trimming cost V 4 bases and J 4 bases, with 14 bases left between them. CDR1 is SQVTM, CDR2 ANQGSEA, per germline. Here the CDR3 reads CSVGSRGGYEQYF. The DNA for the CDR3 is TGCAGCGTTGGGTCCCGGGGCGGATACGAGCAGTACTTC.

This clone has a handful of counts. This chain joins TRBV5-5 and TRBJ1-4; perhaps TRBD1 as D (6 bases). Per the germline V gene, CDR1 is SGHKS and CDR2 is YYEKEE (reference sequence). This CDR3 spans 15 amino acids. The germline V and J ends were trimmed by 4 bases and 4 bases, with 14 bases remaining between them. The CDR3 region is CASSLLGQSNEKLFF. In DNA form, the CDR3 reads TGTGCCAGCAGCCTACTCGGACAGAGTAATGAAAAACTGTTTTTT.

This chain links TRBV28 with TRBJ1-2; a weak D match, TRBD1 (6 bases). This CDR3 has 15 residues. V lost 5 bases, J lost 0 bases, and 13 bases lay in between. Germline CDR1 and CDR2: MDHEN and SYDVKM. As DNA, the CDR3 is TGTGCCAGCAGTCTGACCGGGACAACTAACTATGGCTACACCTTC. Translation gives CASSLTGTTNYGYTF.

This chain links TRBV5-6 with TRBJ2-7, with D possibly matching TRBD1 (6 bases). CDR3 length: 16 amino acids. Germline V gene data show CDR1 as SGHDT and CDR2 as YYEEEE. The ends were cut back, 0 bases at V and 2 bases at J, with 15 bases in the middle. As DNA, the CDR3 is TGTGCCAGCAGCTTGGTTCAGGGGATCCACCCCTACGAGCAGTACTTC. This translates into CASSLVQGIHPYEQYF.

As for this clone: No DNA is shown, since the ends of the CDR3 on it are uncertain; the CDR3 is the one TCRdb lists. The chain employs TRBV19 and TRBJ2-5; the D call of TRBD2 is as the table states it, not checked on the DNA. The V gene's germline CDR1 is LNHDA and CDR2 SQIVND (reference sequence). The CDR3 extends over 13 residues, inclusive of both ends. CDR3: CASSILESETQYF.

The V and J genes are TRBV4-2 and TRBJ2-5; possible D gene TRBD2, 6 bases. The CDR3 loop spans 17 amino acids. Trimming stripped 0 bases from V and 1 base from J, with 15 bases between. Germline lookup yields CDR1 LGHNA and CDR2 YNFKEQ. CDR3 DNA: TGTGCCAGCAGCCAAGAAGGAGGGGAGGAGGTCCAAGAGACCCAGTACTTC. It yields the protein CASSQEGGEEVQETQYF.

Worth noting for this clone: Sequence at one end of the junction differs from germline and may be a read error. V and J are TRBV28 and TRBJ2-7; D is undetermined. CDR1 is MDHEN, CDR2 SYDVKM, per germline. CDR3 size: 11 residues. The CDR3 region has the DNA TGTGCCAGCAGTTTAGGGCGACAATCGGACTTC. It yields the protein CASSLGRQSDF.

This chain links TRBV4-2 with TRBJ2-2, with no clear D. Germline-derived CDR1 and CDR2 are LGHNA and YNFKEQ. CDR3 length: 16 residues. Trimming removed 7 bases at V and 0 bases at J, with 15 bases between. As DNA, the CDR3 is TGTGCCAGCACCCCAGCCGAGTTCGCGAACACCGGGGAGCTGTTTTTT. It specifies CASTPAEFANTGELFF.

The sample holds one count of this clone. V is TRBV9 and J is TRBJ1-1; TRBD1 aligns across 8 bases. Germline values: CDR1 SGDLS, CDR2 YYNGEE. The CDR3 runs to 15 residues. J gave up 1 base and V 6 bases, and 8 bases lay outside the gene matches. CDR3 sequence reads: CASNYLGTGNTEAFF. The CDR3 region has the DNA TGTGCCAGCAACTACCTCGGGACAGGGAACACTGAAGCTTTCTTT.

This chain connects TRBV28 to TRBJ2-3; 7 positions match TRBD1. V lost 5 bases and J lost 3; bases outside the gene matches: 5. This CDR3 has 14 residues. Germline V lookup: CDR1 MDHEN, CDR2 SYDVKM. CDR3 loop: CASSRGDSTDTQYF. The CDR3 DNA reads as TGTGCCAGCAGTCGTGGGGACAGTACAGATACGCAGTATTTT.

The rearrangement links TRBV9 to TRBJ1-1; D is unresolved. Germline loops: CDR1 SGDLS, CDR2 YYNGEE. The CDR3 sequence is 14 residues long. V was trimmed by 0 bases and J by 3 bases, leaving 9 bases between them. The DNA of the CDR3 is TGTGCCAGCAGCGTAGGCGGGCACGACACTGAAGCTTTCTTT. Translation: CASSVGGHDTEAFF.

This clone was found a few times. The CDR3 loop reads CASSLSAGLGNTEAFF. CDR3 nucleotides: TGTGCCAGCAGTTTATCTGCAGGGTTGGGGAACACTGAAGCTTTCTTT. V usage is TRBV27 and J usage is TRBJ1-1; D perhaps matches TRBD1 (5 bases). CDR3 length: 16 residues. CDR1 and CDR2 (germline): MNHEY, SMNVEV (reference sequence). Trimming pared 0 bases from V and 1 base from J, leaving 12 bases between.

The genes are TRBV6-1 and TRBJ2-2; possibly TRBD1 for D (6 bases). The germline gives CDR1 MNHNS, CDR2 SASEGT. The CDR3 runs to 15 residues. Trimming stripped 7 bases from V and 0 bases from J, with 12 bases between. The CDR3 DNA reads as TGTGCCAGCATCGTGCAGGGGCCGAACACCGGGGAGCTGTTTTTT. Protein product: CASIVQGPNTGELFF.

CDR3 nucleotides: TGCGCCAGCAGCTTGGGGTCCGGGACAGTGAACACCGGGGAGCTGTTTTTT. Amino acids: CASSLGSGTVNTGELFF. The chain couples TRBV5-1 to TRBJ2-2; 7 bases match TRBD1. Germline V lookup: CDR1 SGHRS, CDR2 YFSETQ. The V and J ends lost 0 bases and 1 base, in that order; junction bases with no gene match: 6. CDR3 length: 17 residues.

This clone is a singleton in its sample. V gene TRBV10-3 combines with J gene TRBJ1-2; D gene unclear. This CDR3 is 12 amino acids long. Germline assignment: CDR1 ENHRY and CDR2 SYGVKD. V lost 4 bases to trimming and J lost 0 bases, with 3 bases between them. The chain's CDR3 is CAISGTNYGYTF. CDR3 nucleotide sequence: TGTGCCATCAGTGGGACTAACTATGGCTACACCTTC.

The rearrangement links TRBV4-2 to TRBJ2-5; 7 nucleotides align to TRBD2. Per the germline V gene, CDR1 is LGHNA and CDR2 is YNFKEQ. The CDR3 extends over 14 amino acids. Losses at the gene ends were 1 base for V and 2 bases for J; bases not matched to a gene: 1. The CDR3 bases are TGTGCCAGCAGCCAAGGGGGGGGTCAAGAGACCCAGTACTTC. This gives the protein CASSQGGGQETQYF.

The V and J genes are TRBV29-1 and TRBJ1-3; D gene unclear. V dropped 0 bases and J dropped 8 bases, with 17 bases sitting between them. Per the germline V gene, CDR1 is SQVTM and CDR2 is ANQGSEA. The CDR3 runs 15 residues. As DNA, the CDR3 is TGCAGCGTTGAAGATCGTATCCGAAGGTCGGACACCATATATTTT. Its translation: CSVEDRIRRSDTIYF. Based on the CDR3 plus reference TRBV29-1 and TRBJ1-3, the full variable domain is SAVISQKPSRDICQRGTSLTIQCQVDSQVTMMFWYRQQPGQSLTLIATANQGSEATYESGFVIDKFPISRPNLTFSTLTVSNMSPEDSSIYLCSVEDRIRRSDTIYFGEGSWLTVV.

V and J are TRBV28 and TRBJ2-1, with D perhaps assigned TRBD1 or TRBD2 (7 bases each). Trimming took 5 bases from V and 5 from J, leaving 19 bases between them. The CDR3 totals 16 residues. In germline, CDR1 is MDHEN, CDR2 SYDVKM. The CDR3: CASSPPGGGPHNEQFF. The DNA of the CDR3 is TGTGCCAGCAGTCCCCCAGGGGGAGGGCCTCACAATGAGCAGTTCTTC.

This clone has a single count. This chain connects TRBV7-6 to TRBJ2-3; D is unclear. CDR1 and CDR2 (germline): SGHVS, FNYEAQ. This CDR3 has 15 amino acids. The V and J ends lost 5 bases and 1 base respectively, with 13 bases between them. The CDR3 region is CASSTPGPRTDTQYF. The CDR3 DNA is TGTGCCAGCAGCACTCCCGGACCCCGCACAGATACGCAGTATTTT. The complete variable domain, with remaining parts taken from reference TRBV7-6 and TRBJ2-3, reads GAGVSQSPRYKVTKRGQDVALRCDPISGHVSLYWYRQALGQGPEFLTYFNYEAQQDKSGLPNDRFSAERPEGSISTLTIQRTEQRDSAMYRCASSTPGPRTDTQYFGPGTRLTVL.

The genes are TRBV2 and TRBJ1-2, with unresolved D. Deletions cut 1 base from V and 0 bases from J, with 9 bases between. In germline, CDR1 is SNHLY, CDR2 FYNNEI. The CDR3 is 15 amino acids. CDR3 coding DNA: TGTGCCAGCAGTGAAGACCCCCGGGCTAACTATGGCTACACCTTC. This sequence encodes CASSEDPRANYGYTF.